A selection of T cell receptor beta chains follows, all from one sample in a study of Ad26.COV2.S vaccination and SARS-CoV-2 variants. Assay used: immunoSEQ multiplex PCR; TCRdb lists only in-frame clones, some missing. The sample has about 400,000 clones; roughly 90% are singletons. The starting material was peripheral blood, obtained in a trial of Ad26.COV2.S vaccine versus placebo. All receptors come from a person between 18 and 59 years old who received the Ad26.COV2.S COVID-19 vaccine or a placebo. Both conserved end residues are trimmed from each CDR3. Clone size, where shown, is once, few, many, or a class for clones that have expanded.

>TRBV2|TRBJ1-2|-
ASRAPLIGNYGYT
>TRBV28|TRBJ2-2|-
ASSPQRKNTGELF
>TRBV21-1|TRBJ1-1|-
ARTGLPEAF
>TRBV30|TRBJ2-5|-
AWSPRDGSGSVETQY
>TRBV7-2|TRBJ1-2|-
ASSSEGQGFYGYT
>TRBV7-9|TRBJ1-5|once
ASSLGDSNQPQH
>TRBV9|TRBJ2-7|-
ASSPTPWGGGGNEQY
>TRBV29-1|TRBJ1-1|-
SDTHGAEAF
>TRBV4-1|TRBJ1-4|-
ASSQGVYSAYSGGKLF
>TRBV19|TRBJ1-2|-
ASSIGPGAGYGYT
>TRBV5-1|TRBJ2-5|-
ASSLRAPYQETQY
>TRBV7-6|TRBJ2-3|-
ASSPAGAQPHTQY
>TRBV11-3|TRBJ1-1|-
ASSFLGDTEAF
>TRBV19|TRBJ2-7|-
ASSIGSPQSYEQY
>TRBV3-1/TRBV3-2|TRBJ2-2|-
ASSQGTANTGELF
>TRBV5-1|TRBJ2-1|-
ASSLARLANEQF
>TRBV25-1|TRBJ1-2|-
ASSAAPGAANYGYT
>TRBV19|TRBJ2-3|-
ASSQLRDRGRDTQY
>TRBV5-4|TRBJ2-7|-
ASSLDPLATSYEQY
>TRBV13|TRBJ2-7|-
ASSSGLAPNEQY
>TRBV5-8|TRBJ2-7|-
ASSLDLGSDRSSYEQY
>TRBV7-7|TRBJ2-3|-
ASSLGLAGTDTQY
>TRBV25-1|TRBJ1-5|-
ASSEAGANQPQH
>TRBV5-4|TRBJ2-5|-
ASSPTTGTLTTQY
>TRBV19|TRBJ2-7|-
ASSMGQSLLYEQY
>TRBV4-2|TRBJ2-3|-
ASSQGSGGGTDTQY
>TRBV5-6|TRBJ2-2|-
ASSLGVTTGELF
>TRBV19|TRBJ1-1|-
ASSIGTVHPLNTEAF
>TRBV4-1|TRBJ2-2|-
ASSQDVDRANTGELF
>TRBV11-2|TRBJ2-1|-
ASSLAPGGRQVEQF
>TRBV2|TRBJ1-2|-
ASSPGGVLGYT
>TRBV7-9|TRBJ2-7|-
ASSSVWGASGRTSYEQY
>TRBV4-3|TRBJ2-7|once
ASSQVPRGGYEQY
>TRBV6-5|TRBJ2-2|-
ASSPAGVTGELF
>TRBV18|TRBJ1-1|-
ASSPSTGTEAF
>TRBV9|TRBJ2-3|-
ASSVVAGFTDTQY
>TRBV6-4|TRBJ2-2|-
ASSDSGQGTTGELF
>TRBV11-2|TRBJ1-1|-
ASSFREKNTEAF
>TRBV7-2|TRBJ2-4|-
ASSLSDRAYIQY
>TRBV28|TRBJ1-1|-
ASSSQNRAEAF
>TRBV19|TRBJ2-1|-
ASSRGLVGGEQF
>TRBV6-6|TRBJ2-1|-
ASSSSRNSNEQF
>TRBV18|TRBJ2-5|-
ASSPPSGMETQY
>TRBV24-1|TRBJ2-5|-
ATSDSGQGLRSETQY
>TRBV27|TRBJ1-2|-
ASKQGPAGYGYT
>TRBV4-1|TRBJ2-7|once
ASSQSLGGAQYEQY
>TRBV5-4|TRBJ2-2|-
ASSLKGTGGELF
>TRBV5-1|TRBJ2-2|-
ASSTRTSGTSTGELF
>TRBV29-1|TRBJ1-2|-
SGNRDGGGYT
>TRBV11-3|TRBJ2-6|-
ASSLAASGANVLT
>TRBV6-4|TRBJ2-1|-
ASSEWGVGLYNEQF
>TRBV4-3|TRBJ2-3|-
ASSQASGSTDTQY
>TRBV25-1|TRBJ2-1|-
ASSEAGQGHNEQF
>TRBV9|TRBJ2-4|-
ASSVDPGTKNIQY
>TRBV28|TRBJ2-7|-
ASSLQYYEQY
>TRBV4-1|TRBJ2-7|-
ASSQVLGSGGAEQY
>TRBV6-5|TRBJ2-1|-
ASSYSTVLGNEQF
>TRBV7-3|TRBJ2-1|-
ASSFDRGSYNEQF
>TRBV14|TRBJ2-2|-
ASSHERIHTGELF
>TRBV11-2|TRBJ2-5|-
ASKGLAGGGETQY